These 13 T cell receptor beta chains came from one sample sequenced in a study of blood T cells in healthy people across ages (dated by TCRdb to between 2015 and 2016). The library was built by means of 5' RACE. Sequencing used an Illumina HiSeq 2500. A second PCR of roughly 6 to 12 cycles was performed with a sample-barcoded 5' primer and a J-beta primer mix. TCRdb cleaned the public reads at Q25 with fastp, built clones with MiXCR and kept in-frame beta chains. Each record represents a unique CDR3 protein, reported with the most common genes and DNA among its rows. For this sample the table gives around 750,000 distinct CDR3 sequences, of which 40% to 65% were detected only once. The leading ten clones occupy under 50% of the sample. Input material: blood. These receptors originate from a man older than 75 in good health.

This clonotype was recorded a few times. The V call is TRBV11-1, the J call TRBJ1-1, with D perhaps TRBD1 (5 bases). The germline V gene has CDR1 SGHAT and CDR2 FQDESV (reference sequence). Deletions cut 5 bases from V and 4 bases from J, with 11 bases between. The CDR3 extends over 13 amino acids. CDR3 nucleotide sequence: TGTGCCAGCAGCATACAGGATCGCACTGAAGCTTTCTTT. Protein sequence: CASSIQDRTEAFF.

The rearrangement joins TRBV6-5 to TRBJ2-4, with 9 bases fitting TRBD1. Judging by the DNA end, TRBJ2-7 fits better; the J call may be wrong. CDR1 is MNHEY, CDR2 SVGAGI, per germline. This CDR3 spans 16 amino acids. CDR3 nucleotide sequence: TGTGCCAGCAGTTACTCGGTCCCGGACAGGGGCAGCGAGCAGTACTTC. This sequence encodes CASSYSVPDRGSEQYF.

This chain links TRBV20-1 with TRBJ2-1; D gene unclear. The V end was cut by 3 bases, the J end by 3 bases, with 6 bases between. Germline V gives CDR1 DFQATT, CDR2 SNEGSKA (reference sequence). CDR3 length equals 12 residues. The chain's CDR3 is CSARALYNEQFF. The DNA for the CDR3 is TGCAGTGCTAGGGCGCTCTACAATGAGCAGTTCTTC.

This clonotype was detected a few times. The gene calls are TRBV7-2 and TRBJ2-7; 7 bases map to TRBD1. Germline CDR1 SGHTA, CDR2 FQGNSA. The V and J ends lost 0 bases and 2 bases, in that order; junction bases with no gene match: 1. The CDR3 length is 14 residues. The CDR3 region is CASSLARGPYEQYF. The CDR3 nucleotides read TGTGCCAGCAGCTTAGCGAGGGGGCCCTACGAGCAGTACTTC.

This sequence joins TRBV25-1 and TRBJ2-3; possibly TRBD1 or TRBD2 for D (5 bases each). CDR1 is MGHDK and CDR2 is SYGVNS in the germline V gene. The V and J ends lost 1 base and 1 base respectively, with 12 bases between them. The CDR3 spans 16 residues. As DNA, the CDR3 is TGTGCCAGCAGTGAATTTGCAGGGACCGGCACAGATACGCAGTATTTT. It yields the protein CASSEFAGTGTDTQYF.

V is TRBV18 and J is TRBJ2-5, with D hard to call. V shed 8 bases and J shed 5 bases, with 6 bases lying between them. The CDR3 has 10 amino acids. The germline CDR1 and CDR2 sequences are KGHSH and LQKENI. CDR3 residues: CASPGETQYF. The CDR3 DNA reads as TGTGCCAGCCCTGGGGAGACCCAGTACTTC.

CDR3 sequence reads: CASSLAAGQGINEQFF. CDR3 bases: TGCGCCAGCAGCTTGGCCGCGGGACAGGGAATCAATGAGCAGTTCTTC. The chain recombines TRBV5-1 with TRBJ2-1, with TRBD1 identical over 9 bases. The CDR3 is made up of 16 amino acids. Losses at the gene ends were 0 bases for V and 6 bases for J; bases not matched to a gene: 7. The germline CDR1 and CDR2 sequences are SGHRS and YFSETQ.

The chain employs TRBV29-1 and TRBJ2-1; 9 bases are shared with TRBD1. V was clipped by 7 bases and J by 7 bases; unmatched bases: 11. The V gene's germline CDR1 is SQVTM and CDR2 ANQGSEA. The CDR3 runs to 14 residues. The CDR3, as DNA: TGCAGCGCCACGGGGCGGACAGGGGTTAATGAGCAGTTCTTC. Residues: CSATGRTGVNEQFF.

J is TRBJ2-2 and V is TRBV14, with D tentatively TRBD1 or TRBD2 (5 bases each). V lost 0 bases, J lost 0 bases, and 8 bases lay in between. There are 16 residues in the CDR3. Germline V CDR1 and CDR2: SGHDN, FVKESK. This CDR3 is CASSQEQGANTGELFF. CDR3 coding DNA: TGTGCCAGCAGCCAAGAGCAGGGAGCGAACACCGGGGAGCTGTTTTTT.

The chain combines TRBV12-3 or TRBV12-4 with TRBJ2-1; TRBD2 matches at 11 bases. With 4 bases clipped from V and 9 bases from J, the junction kept 8 bases outside the gene matches. CDR3 length equals 15 residues. The CDR3 DNA follows: TGTGCCAGCAGTTCACGTAGCGGGAGGGTAGGTGAGCAGTTCTTC. This translates into CASSSRSGRVGEQFF.

This clonotype was observed once. A read error may produce the germline difference seen at one junction end. This chain connects TRBV20-1 to TRBJ2-1; 7 bases agree with TRBD2. The CDR3 loop spans 16 amino acids. Looked up from germline, CDR1 is DFQATT and CDR2 is SNEGSKA (reference sequence). This CDR3 is CSARDNGRSLYNGQFF. CDR3 nucleotide sequence: TGCAGTGCTAGAGATAACGGGAGGAGCCTTTACAATGGGCAGTTCTTC.

CDR3 sequence reads: CSVDGTGTLYEQYF. Here the CDR3 DNA reads TGCAGCGTTGACGGGACAGGGACCCTTTACGAGCAGTACTTC. V is TRBV29-1 and J is TRBJ2-7; 9 nucleotides align to TRBD1. The CDR3 has 14 residues. Germline V gene sequence: CDR1 SQVTM, CDR2 ANQGSEA. Trimming at V came to 3 bases and at J to 4 bases, leaving 7 bases not matched to a gene.

This clonotype was detected only a few times. The chain uses TRBV3-1 and TRBJ2-4; 8 nucleotides agree with TRBD2. The tail of the sequence fits TRBJ2-7 better, so the J call may be wrong. CDR1 and CDR2 from the germline V gene are LGHDT and YNNKEL (reference sequence). CDR3 length: 15 amino acids. CDR3 sequence reads: CASSQASGSDYEQYF. CDR3 DNA sequence: TGTGCCAGCAGCCAGGCCAGCGGGAGCGATTACGAGCAGTACTTC.